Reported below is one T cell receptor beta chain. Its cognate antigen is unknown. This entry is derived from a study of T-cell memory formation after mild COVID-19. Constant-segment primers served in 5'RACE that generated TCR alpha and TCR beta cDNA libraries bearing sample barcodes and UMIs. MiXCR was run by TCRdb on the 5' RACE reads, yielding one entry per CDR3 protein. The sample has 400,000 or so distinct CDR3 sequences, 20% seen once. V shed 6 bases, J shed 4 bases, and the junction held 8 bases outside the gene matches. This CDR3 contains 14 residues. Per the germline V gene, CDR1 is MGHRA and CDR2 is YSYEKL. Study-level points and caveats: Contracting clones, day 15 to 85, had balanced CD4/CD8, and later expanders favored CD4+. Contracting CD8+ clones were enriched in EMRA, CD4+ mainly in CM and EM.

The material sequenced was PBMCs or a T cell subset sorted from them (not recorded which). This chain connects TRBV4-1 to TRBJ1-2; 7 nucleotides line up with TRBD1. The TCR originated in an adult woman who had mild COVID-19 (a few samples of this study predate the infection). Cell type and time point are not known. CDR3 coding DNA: TGCGCCAGCAGACCAGGACAGGCTCTCTATGGCTACACCTTC. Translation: CASRPGQALYGYTF.